This paragraph covers one T cell receptor (beta chain) sequence. Its specificity is not known. Possible read error: a much larger clone is one base away. The germline gives CDR1 SGHVS, CDR2 FQNEAQ. Trimming cost V 10 bases and J 3 bases; bases outside gene matches: 16. The length of the CDR3 is 16 residues. The entry originates in a study of T cell repertoires in cytomegalovirus infection. Study-wide context: It was recently identified HLA-C-restricted and well-studied HLA-B-restricted CMV epitopes that the study used. In public TCR beta signatures, there were indications of both CMV infection and matching HLA type.

General study results and limits: Based on cumulative public TCR beta family frequency, carriers of CMV plus the relevant HLA were identified.

MiXCR was run by TCRdb on the reads, yielding one entry per CDR3 protein. Among approximately 910,000 distinct CDR3 sequences listed, under 40% were seen once. The chain recombines TRBV7-8 with TRBJ1-2; 8 nucleotides line up with TRBD1. This receptor was obtained from a human donor in good health (CMV status not recorded). Some clones in this sample may be carry-over from other donors' samples. The sequencing used cultured CD8+ T cells from PBMCs, collected from culture after CMV antigen stimulation. In DNA form, the CDR3 reads TGTGCCAACAGACTCGCCCCTGGACAGGGATACTATGGCTACACCTTC. This codes for CANRLAPGQGYYGYTF.